The following is a TCR beta chain sequence with its context. The clone's antigen remains unknown. No base-level quality is on record; no much larger clone is a single base apart. V gives up 1 base and J gives up 6 bases, and the segment between their germline ends measures 14 bases. From the cysteine through the phenylalanine, the CDR3 covers 15 amino acids. Only the CDR3 region is kept as DNA, spanning 45 bases read in frame from base 1. Looking up the germline V gene yields CDR1 SNHLY and CDR2 FYNNEI. Libraries were prepared through the immunoSEQ multiplex PCR assay. The multiplex PCR relied on a mix of 60 forward primers for TCR Vbeta segments and 13 reverse primers for TCR Jbeta segments. The CDR3 region of rearranged TCR beta genes was amplified from genomic DNA by a multiplex PCR assay. Amplified TCR beta libraries were sequenced as 87-base-pair reads on the Illumina HiSeq System. As for the authors' bioinformatics: A later analysis tallied 75 million to 85 million unique TCR beta chains across the roughly 610 repertoires, and some 10 million of those chains were shared by two or more donors. Raw reads were error-corrected and collapsed into unique sequences by a nearest-neighbor algorithm in which closely related sequences were merged to remove PCR and sequencing errors. Alignment of CDR3 sequences to IMGT reference sequences was used to assign V, D and J gene segments. For a sequence to be retained, at least a six-nucleotide match to both a V gene segment and a J gene segment was required. A rearrangement counted as productive if the CDR3 had no stop codons and remained in frame with V and J, and every other rearrangement counted as non-productive. CDR3 was defined by IMGT convention, running from the second conserved V-encoded cysteine to the conserved J-encoded phenylalanine. Sequences without an unambiguous match to a single V gene segment were excluded from the earlier analysis of about 600 of the donors. An earlier analysis of over 450 of the donors classified V segments as functional when productive rearrangements were above 56.7% and as segregating when the standard deviation between donors was above 5%. A statistical classification framework was built to diagnose cytomegalovirus status from the catalog of TCR beta chain sequences. In a later analysis, TCR nucleotide sequences were compared against IMGT/GENE-DB human TR gene sequences so that V and J genes could be assigned. The TCRdist pipeline was used in a later analysis to assign CDR3 sequences and most-parsimonious VDJ recombination scenarios. A later analysis defined each TCR beta chain by its CDR3 amino acid sequence plus V-gene family, and excluded reads lacking a unique V-gene family. In a later analysis, fewer than 600 highly shared, low-generation-probability nucleotide sequences were removed to address suspected cross-contamination and a sequencing artifact. In a later analysis, a clonal expansion index for each public chain was calculated from normalized within-repertoire ranks of inferred template counts. Generation probabilities in a later analysis came from a VDJ recombination model fitted to out-of-frame rearrangements, and those results were checked against IGoR. A later analysis scored TCR-TCR, TCR-HLA and TCR-CMV co-occurrence with hypergeometric tests, applying a repertoire-size bias correction to TCR pairs. In a later analysis, false discovery rates were estimated by permuting HLA or CMV assignments 20 times. A later analysis grouped co-occurring TCRs with DBSCAN, adding TCRdist sequence similarity when clustering within HLA-allele-positive subsets. Repertoires with fewer than 30,000 or more than 120,000 public chains were left out of co-occurrence clustering, as were about five repertoires with anomalous nucleotide sharing. This immuneACCESS table, as held by TCRdb, lists in-frame sequences with V and J called but not all clones. Of the missing ones, under half trace to an unresolved V gene in checked studies; the others have no known cause. For V, J and clone size, that table is used; D and trimming come from the DNA. The sample yields over 150,000 clones; over 80% were counted once. The top ten clonotypes cover about 1.2% of the sample.

The data were taken from a study of cytomegalovirus exposure and HLA in healthy donors (dated by TCRdb to about 2017). Looking at the study overall: An earlier analysis of several hundred of the donors reported about 290 Gb of sequence data and 117 million unique TCR beta sequences from roughly 200 million T cells. An early release covering 550 to 700 HLA-typed donors comprised about 320 gigabases of sequencing data and 65 million to 100 million unique TCR sequences. The genetic ancestry cluster associated with self-reported Caucasian donors included around four fifths of the roughly 380 genotyped donors. The study was designed to test whether signatures of past pathogen exposure could be identified by cataloging public T cell receptors. The T cell repertoires of 666 subjects were profiled by immunosequencing and related to cytomegalovirus serostatus. Along with the approximately 620-subject first cohort, a separate validation cohort of over a hundred different subjects was used. High-throughput TCR immunosequencing, statistical association of individual TCRs with disease status, and machine learning were combined to predict cytomegalovirus infection status. To study patterns of TCR occurrence, a later analysis re-analyzed previously published TCR beta repertoires from 666 donors and added high-resolution HLA genotyping. In the later analysis, no new phenotypic data were used to find candidate immune exposures; instead, reliance was placed on TCR beta sequences and their occurrence across donors. An earlier analysis of 500 to 650 of the donors applied high-throughput TCR beta sequencing to assess whether each TCR beta V gene segment acted as functional or pseudogenic. Alongside the repertoire data, information on donor age, sex, ethnicity and CMV serostatus was compiled. In a later genetic analysis, genome-wide SNP genotypes for about 65% of the roughly 670 donors were used, and that subset was treated as a discovery cohort. All discovery cohort repertoires had been generated on a single sequencing platform. HLA typing included class I and class II loci at four-digit resolution. The number of typed donors differed by locus: roughly 620-630 for A, B, C, DRB1 and DQB1; roughly 510 for DQA1; some 590 for DPA1; and about 450 for DPB1. Four to six DR-DQ haplotypes were handled as single units for association and clustering, since linkage in the cohort was strong. Across approximately 420 genotyped donors of the cohort, an average of approximately 240,000 unique TCR beta nucleotide sequences per donor were sequenced, and approximately 17% of those sequences were non-productive.

Broad study findings and their caveats: A total of about 180 TCR beta chains were listed by the study as associated with cytomegalovirus. The cohort was sequenced for TCR beta chains only, and without alpha or paired-chain data the features that could be detected were limited. In vitro tests confirmed that a few of the cytomegalovirus-associated TCR beta chains recognize cytomegalovirus antigens. A later analysis reported that several top co-occurrence clusters appeared linked to parvovirus B19, influenza, CMV and Epstein-Barr virus. Across donors, most TCR sequences were observed very rarely, whereas some public TCRs were present in many individuals. In both the original and validation cohorts, the classifier was reported to diagnose cytomegalovirus status with high specificity and sensitivity. A later genetic analysis associated a missense DCLRE1C variant with V-gene and J-gene trimming of TCR beta chains, and an independent cohort replicated the association. According to a later analysis, TCR association rates differed among HLA loci, with DRB1 alleles showing the most associated TCRs and HLA-C alleles showing the fewest. For the cohort, immune exposure information was limited to CMV serostatus. Because some donors lacked HLA typing at each locus, the association tests relied only on the typed subset. Compared with equally common non-associated chains, HLA-associated TCR beta chains in a later analysis were more clonally expanded and had lower generation probabilities. According to the authors, the approach could potentially be generalized to other disease states and immunological phenotypes. Some IMGT-functional V segments, including TRBV6-2 and TRBV6-3, could not be told apart with the 87-base-pair reads, so those segments were excluded. Roughly uniform sequencing depth across donors was assumed in presence/absence analyses, although this assumption may not hold. In a later genetic analysis, fewer N-insertions in productive TCRs were reported among donors in an Asian-associated ancestry cluster than the roughly 700-donor mean. A cluster of highly shared sequence variants was judged likely to represent a technical artifact of the sequencing pipeline. When HLA alleles, especially DR and DQ, strongly co-occurred, TCR associations were difficult to assign to individual alleles. In a later analysis, some 18,000 TCR beta sequences were associated with specific HLA alleles at a false discovery rate of 0.05. Because counts were too low, about 15 rarely observed V segments, including chromosome 9 orphons, were left out of the earlier analysis of approximately 580 of the donors. A further reported finding was that TCR beta sequences accurately predicted the HLA-A and HLA-B alleles for most subjects in the first cohort. According to a later analysis, most CMV-associated TCR beta chains appeared to be HLA-restricted, and the HLA associations seemed to be driven largely by CMV exposure. Broadly in line with IMGT annotations, most TCR beta V segments showed up in productive rearrangements about 90% or about 30% of the time in an earlier analysis of approximately 640 of the donors. Linkage disequilibrium might explain the correlated functional status among segregating V segments, but an unknown experimental factor could not be ruled out.

In total, about 650 healthy bone marrow donors made up the cohort. All cohort members were sampled while nominally healthy, although unrecorded immune exposures were likely present. The donor was CMV seronegative and belonged to the group of around 400 seronegative cohort members. Each donor provided a peripheral blood sample, and peripheral blood mononuclear cells were used for TCR beta sequencing. Genomic DNA extraction from the blood cell samples was performed with the Qiagen DNeasy Blood Extraction Kit. Input material: PBMCs. The clonotype comes from a boy under 10 years old in good health and CMV-seronegative. The V gene is TRBV2 and the J gene is TRBJ2-3, with TRBD1 as a weak D call on 5 bases. CDR3 protein: CASSEGRLGPDTQYF. At the DNA level, the sequence is TGTGCCAGCAGTGAAGGGCGGTTGGGGCCGGATACGCAGTATTTT.